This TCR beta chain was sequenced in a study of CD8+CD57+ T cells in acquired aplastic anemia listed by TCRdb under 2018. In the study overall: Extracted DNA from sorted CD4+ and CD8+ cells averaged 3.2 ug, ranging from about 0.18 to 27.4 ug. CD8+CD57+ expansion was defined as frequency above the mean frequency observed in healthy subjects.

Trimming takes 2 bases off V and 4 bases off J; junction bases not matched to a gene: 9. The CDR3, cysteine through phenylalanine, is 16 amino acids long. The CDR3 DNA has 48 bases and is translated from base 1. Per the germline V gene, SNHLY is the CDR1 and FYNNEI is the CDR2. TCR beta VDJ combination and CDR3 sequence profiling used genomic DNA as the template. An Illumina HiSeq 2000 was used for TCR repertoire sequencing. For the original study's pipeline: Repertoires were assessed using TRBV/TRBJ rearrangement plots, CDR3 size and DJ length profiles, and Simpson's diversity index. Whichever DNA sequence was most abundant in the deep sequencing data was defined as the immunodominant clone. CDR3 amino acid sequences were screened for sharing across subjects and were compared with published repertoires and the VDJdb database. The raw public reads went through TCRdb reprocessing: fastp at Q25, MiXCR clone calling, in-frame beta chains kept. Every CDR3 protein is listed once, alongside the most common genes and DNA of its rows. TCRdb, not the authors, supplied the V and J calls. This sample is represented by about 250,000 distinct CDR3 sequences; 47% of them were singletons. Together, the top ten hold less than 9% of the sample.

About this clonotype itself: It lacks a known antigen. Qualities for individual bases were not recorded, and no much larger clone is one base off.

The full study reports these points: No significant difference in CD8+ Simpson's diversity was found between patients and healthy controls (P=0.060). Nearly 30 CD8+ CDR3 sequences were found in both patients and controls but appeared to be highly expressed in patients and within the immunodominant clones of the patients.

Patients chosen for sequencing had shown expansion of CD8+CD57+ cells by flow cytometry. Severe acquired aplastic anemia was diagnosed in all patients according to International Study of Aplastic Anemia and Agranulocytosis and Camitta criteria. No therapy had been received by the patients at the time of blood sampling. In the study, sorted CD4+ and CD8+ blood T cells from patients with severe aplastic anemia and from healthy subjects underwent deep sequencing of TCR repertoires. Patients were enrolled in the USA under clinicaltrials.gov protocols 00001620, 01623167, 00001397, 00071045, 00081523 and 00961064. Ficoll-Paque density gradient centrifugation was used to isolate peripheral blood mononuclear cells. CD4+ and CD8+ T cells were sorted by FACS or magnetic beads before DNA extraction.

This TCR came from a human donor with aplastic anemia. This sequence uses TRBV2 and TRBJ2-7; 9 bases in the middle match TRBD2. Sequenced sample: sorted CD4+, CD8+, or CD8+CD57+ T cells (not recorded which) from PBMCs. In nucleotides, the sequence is TGTGCCAGCAGTGAACAGGTAGCGGGAGAAAATTACGAGCAGTACTTC. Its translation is CASSEQVAGENYEQYF. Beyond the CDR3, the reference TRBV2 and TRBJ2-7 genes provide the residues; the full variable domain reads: EPEVTQTPSHQVTQMGQEVILRCVPISNHLYFYWYRQILGQKVEFLVSFYNNEISEKSEIFDDQFSVERPDGSNFTLKIRSTKLEDSAMYFCASSEQVAGENYEQYFGPGTRLTVT.